These 23 T cell receptor beta chains came from one sample sequenced in a study of T-cell reconstitution after alpha-beta-depleted transplantation in children. TCRbeta library preparation incorporated unique molecular identifiers. TCRdb re-called the PCR reads through MiXCR, storing one row per CDR3 protein. The sample gives 330,000 or so distinct CDR3 sequences, 10% of which show up once; around 2.3% is in the top ten. Here the sequenced sample was PBMCs from the stem cell graft donor, taken from the stem cell graft. These receptors all come from a human donor who donated a stem cell graft to a child with acute lymphoblastic leukemia.

The table lists this clonotype with many counts. The chain employs TRBV10-3 and TRBJ2-3; D is unresolved. Germline lookup yields CDR1 ENHRY and CDR2 SYGVKD. The V end lost 6 bases, the J end lost 4 bases, and 14 bases lay between the germline ends. There are 14 residues in the CDR3. This CDR3 is CAISHSESPDTQYF. The CDR3, as DNA: TGTGCCATCAGCCATTCTGAGTCCCCAGATACGCAGTATTTT.

V usage is TRBV5-1 and J usage is TRBJ1-4; TRBD1 is a possible D gene (5 bases). Trimming cost V 0 bases and J 3 bases, with 24 bases left between them. The CDR3 has 20 residues. The V gene's germline CDR1 is SGHRS and CDR2 YFSETQ. The CDR3 coding sequence is TGCGCCAGCAGCTTGGCCTCCCTGGGCAGGGTGCCTCTTGCTAATGAAAAACTGTTTTTT. Its translation is CASSLASLGRVPLANEKLFF.

The chain couples TRBV6-5 to TRBJ2-1; D might be TRBD1 or TRBD2, each matching 5 bases. Germline lookup yields CDR1 MNHEY and CDR2 SVGAGI. The CDR3 consists of 15 residues. The V gene lost 5 bases and the J gene lost 5 bases, with 16 bases spanning the gap. The CDR3 DNA sequence: TGTGCCAGCAGTCGCCCCACTAGGGGAGACAATGAGCAGTTCTTC. Its protein is CASSRPTRGDNEQFF.

This clonotype occurred a few times. The chain combines TRBV7-8 with TRBJ2-7; 8 positions agree with TRBD2. The trim removed 11 bases at V and 2 bases at J, leaving 8 bases unmatched. The CDR3 is 13 amino acids. Per the germline V gene, CDR1 is SGHVS and CDR2 is FQNEAQ. The CDR3 region is CASGAGGPYEQYF. The CDR3 nucleotides read TGTGCCTCCGGGGCGGGAGGCCCCTACGAGCAGTACTTC.

V is TRBV29-1 and J is TRBJ1-2; 7 nucleotides line up with TRBD1. The CDR3 extends over 12 amino acids. Trimming took 3 bases from V and 4 from J; bases not matched to a gene: 2. The germline V gene encodes CDR1 SQVTM and CDR2 ANQGSEA. DNA for the CDR3: TGCAGCGTTGAGGCAGGGGGCTATGGCTACACCTTC. This codes for CSVEAGGYGYTF.

The chain combines TRBV6-5 with TRBJ1-3; no clear D. V was shortened by 8 bases and J by 0 bases, with 11 bases between the two germline ends. From germline, CDR1 is MNHEY and CDR2 SVGAGI. The CDR3 contains 14 residues. The DNA of the CDR3 is TGTGCCAGCCGCTACGGAGACTCTGGAAACACCATATATTTT. Translating it yields CASRYGDSGNTIYF.

The V call is TRBV12-5, the J call TRBJ2-1; 13 bases line up with TRBD2. Looked up from germline, CDR1 is LGHNT and CDR2 is FRNRAP. The trim removed 0 bases at V and 5 bases at J, leaving 4 bases unmatched. The CDR3 totals 17 residues. CDR3 sequence (DNA): TGTGCTAGTGGTTTGGTACAGGGACTAGCGGGGAACAATGAGCAGTTCTTC. Amino acid sequence: CASGLVQGLAGNNEQFF. Together with reference TRBV12-5 and TRBJ2-1, the CDR3 gives the full variable domain: DARVTQTPRHKVTEMGQEVTMRCQPILGHNTVFWYRQTMMQGLELLAYFRNRAPLDDSGMPKDRFSAEMPDATLATLKIQPSEPRDSAVYFCASGLVQGLAGNNEQFFGPGTRLTVL.

This clonotype was observed a handful of times. The chain is built from TRBV24-1 and TRBJ2-2; TRBD2 matches 7 bases. The germline V gene has CDR1 KGHDR and CDR2 SFDVKD. There are 16 residues in the CDR3. V was pared by 4 bases and J by 4 bases, with 8 bases of the junction left unmatched. The DNA for the CDR3 is TGTGCCACCAGTGACCCCGGGACTACGCTCACCGGGGAGCTGTTTTTT. Amino acid sequence: CATSDPGTTLTGELFF.

This clonotype was detected only a few times. CDR3 in amino acids: CASGPKTGMNTEAFF. Written as DNA, the CDR3 is TGTGCCAGCGGCCCCAAGACAGGGATGAACACTGAAGCTTTCTTT. The V gene is TRBV7-9, the J gene TRBJ1-1, with 7 positions matching TRBD1. V shed 8 bases and J 0 bases; nucleotides not matched to a gene: 9. Germline values: CDR1 SEHNR, CDR2 FQNEAQ (reference sequence). CDR3 length equals 15 residues.

Only a few counts were recorded for this clonotype. The V gene is TRBV5-8, the J gene TRBJ2-1; 10 nucleotides match TRBD2. Germline V lookup: CDR1 SGHTS, CDR2 YDEGEE. The CDR3 has 15 amino acids. Unmatched junction bases numbered 8, after V lost 4 bases and J lost 7 bases. The CDR3 DNA is TGTGCCAGCAGCCGAGGGACTAGCGAATGGAATGAGCAGTTCTTC. It codes for CASSRGTSEWNEQFF.

This clonotype has ten or more counts. This chain links TRBV5-5 with TRBJ2-3, with D unresolved. The CDR3 totals 15 residues. V dropped 6 bases and J dropped 4 bases, with 18 bases sitting between them. CDR1 and CDR2 (germline): SGHKS, YYEKEE (reference sequence). This CDR3 reads CASNFQFGGADTQYF. CDR3 nucleotide sequence: TGTGCCAGCAACTTTCAGTTTGGTGGGGCAGATACGCAGTATTTT.

V usage is TRBV10-3 and J usage is TRBJ2-7; 8 nucleotides align to TRBD2. The germline gives CDR1 ENHRY, CDR2 SYGVKD. V trimming: 5 bases; J trimming: 7 bases; junction bases outside the gene matches: 16. This CDR3 is built from 16 residues. The DNA for the CDR3 is TGTGCCATCAGTCCAGAACTGGGGCGGACGGGGGGGGAGCAGTACTTC. It yields the protein CAISPELGRTGGEQYF.

The rearrangement links TRBV9 to TRBJ1-1; 8 bases are shared with TRBD1. The germline V gene has CDR1 SGDLS and CDR2 YYNGEE. The CDR3 sequence is 17 residues long. With V trimmed by 0 bases and J by 0 bases, 7 bases remained unmatched. In nucleotides, the CDR3 is TGTGCCAGCAGCGTAGCGAGCCAGGGGGCGTTGAACACTGAAGCTTTCTTT. It specifies CASSVASQGALNTEAFF.

This clonotype showed up just a few times. The chain employs TRBV15 and TRBJ1-1; 7 bases are a match to TRBD1. The CDR3 covers 15 residues. Germline-derived CDR1 and CDR2 are LNHNV and YYDKDF (reference sequence). The V gene end was trimmed by 1 base and the J gene end by 5 bases; junction bases not matched to a gene: 7. The CDR3 sequence: CATSRARLQGTEAFF. In nucleotides, the CDR3 is TGTGCCACCAGCAGAGCCCGACTACAGGGGACTGAAGCTTTCTTT.

V usage is TRBV29-1 and J usage is TRBJ1-2; 9 positions agree with TRBD1. The CDR3 is 14 residues long. Germline V gene lookup returns CDR1 SQVTM and CDR2 ANQGSEA. Losses at the gene ends were 5 bases for V and 4 bases for J; bases not matched to a gene: 8. The CDR3 DNA reads TGCAGCGTTTCCGGGACAGGGTGGTCCTATGGCTACACCTTC. The encoded protein is CSVSGTGWSYGYTF.

For the CDR3, the DNA is TGTGCCAGCAGCCCCTACCGCCAGGGGGGAACTGAAGCTTTCTTT. Its translation is CASSPYRQGGTEAFF. The rearrangement links TRBV7-9 to TRBJ1-1; 7 bases match TRBD1. Germline trimming cut 5 bases from V and 5 bases from J; bases unmatched to any gene: 11. CDR1 and CDR2 (germline): SEHNR, FQNEAQ (reference sequence). The CDR3 totals 15 residues.

The chain uses TRBV4-3 and TRBJ2-7; possible D gene TRBD2, 5 bases. Looked up from germline, CDR1 is LGHNA and CDR2 is YSLEER. This CDR3 contains 15 residues. V shed 0 bases and J shed 4 bases, with 13 bases lying between them. The CDR3 DNA reads as TGCGCCAGCAGCCAAGAGGAGGTTTCGGTATACGAGCAGTACTTC. It translates to CASSQEEVSVYEQYF.

A few counts support this clonotype. This rearrangement joins TRBV28 to TRBJ1-2; D gene ambiguous. Germline lookup yields CDR1 MDHEN and CDR2 SYDVKM. V lost 3 bases and J lost 8, with 13 bases in between. CDR3 size: 13 residues. The CDR3 is CASSLGEGKGYTF. In DNA, the CDR3 is TGTGCCAGCAGTTTGGGTGAGGGTAAAGGCTACACCTTC.

This clonotype came up a few times. The V gene is TRBV4-3, the J gene TRBJ2-2, with 7 positions matching TRBD1. Trimming took 3 bases from V and 5 from J; bases not matched to a gene: 6. In germline, CDR1 is LGHNA, CDR2 YSLEER. The CDR3 runs to 15 residues. The CDR3 region has the DNA TGCGCCAGCAGCCAGGAAAACAGGGGAACCGGGGAGCTGTTTTTT. It codes for CASSQENRGTGELFF.

The V call is TRBV5-1, the J call TRBJ2-4; D perhaps matches TRBD1 (6 bases). CDR3 length: 13 residues. From germline, CDR1 is SGHRS and CDR2 YFSETQ. The V and J ends lost 4 bases and 5 bases respectively, with 10 bases between them. The CDR3 sequence: CASSKGQQNIQYF. The CDR3 DNA is TGCGCCAGCAGCAAAGGACAGCAAAACATTCAGTACTTC. Full variable domain (remainder filled in from reference TRBV5-1 and TRBJ2-4): KAGVTQTPRYLIKTRGQQVTLSCSPISGHRSVSWYQQTPGQGLQFLFEYFSETQRNKGNFPGRFSGRQFSNSRSEMNVSTLELGDSALYLCASSKGQQNIQYFGAGTRLSVL.

This clonotype was counted ten times or more. This sequence joins TRBV4-3 and TRBJ2-7; D is possibly TRBD1 or TRBD2 (5 bases each). This CDR3 spans 15 amino acids. Germline V gene data show CDR1 as LGHNA and CDR2 as YSLEER. Deletions cut 1 base from V and 5 bases from J, with 15 bases between. The CDR3 DNA follows: TGCGCCAGCAGCCAAGGGGACGACGCCCTGCACGAGCAGTACTTC. Its protein product is CASSQGDDALHEQYF.

J is TRBJ2-2 and V is TRBV4-2; the D gene could be TRBD1 or TRBD2 (5 bases each). CDR1 and CDR2 from the germline V gene are LGHNA and YNFKEQ. V was shortened by 2 bases and J by 0 bases, with 13 bases between the two germline ends. This CDR3 spans 17 amino acids. This chain's CDR3 is CASSQRQGDANTGELFF. In DNA, the CDR3 is TGTGCCAGCAGCCAAAGGCAGGGAGACGCGAACACCGGGGAGCTGTTTTTT.

The chain has TRBV5-1 and TRBJ2-7; no firm D call. V lost 7 bases, J lost 1 base, and 12 bases lay in between. The CDR3 contains 13 residues. Germline V gives CDR1 SGHRS, CDR2 YFSETQ. CDR3 in DNA: TGCGCCAGCGGGGTGGACGGATCCTACGAGCAGTACTTC. It specifies CASGVDGSYEQYF.